These T cell receptor beta chains were read from a single sample in a study of spatial heterogeneity in lung cancer. One entry per CDR3 protein results from TCRdb running MiXCR on the 5' RACE reads. Of some 6,500 distinct CDR3 sequences listed, approximately 8.5% were seen once; the top ten hold roughly 25%. Here the sequenced sample was lung tumor tissue, taken at surgery. All receptors come from a female donor with early-stage non-small cell lung cancer. The CDR3 runs from the conserved cysteine through the conserved F or W. A D gene is named only where the DNA matches it firmly. Clone size is given for some rows only: seen once, a few or many times, or a class if the clone is expanded.

CDR3,DNA,size,J,V,D
CASSLRTGSGHSPLHF,TGTGCCAGCAGCTTGAGGACAGGGTCGGGTCATTCACCCCTCCACTTT,many,TRBJ1-6,TRBV7-8,TRBD1
CASSSGNTDTQYF,TGTGCCAGCAGCTCAGGGAACACAGATACGCAGTATTTT,many,TRBJ2-3,TRBV11-1,.
CAWTRTGRETQYF,TGTGCCTGGACTAGGACAGGGAGAGAGACCCAGTACTTC,few,TRBJ2-5,TRBV30,TRBD1
CSARDGGQPEAFF,TGCAGTGCTAGAGATGGGGGACAGCCAGAAGCTTTCTTT,.,TRBJ1-1,TRBV20-1,TRBD1
CASSLNRGGNLYEQYF,TGTGCCAGCAGCTTAAACCGGGGGGGAAACCTATACGAGCAGTACTTC,medium-sized,TRBJ2-7,TRBV7-2,TRBD2
CASSPTSYNEQFF,TGTGCCAGTAGTCCCACGTCCTACAATGAGCAGTTCTTC,once,TRBJ2-1,TRBV19,.
CASSRDPKDTEAFF,TGTGCCAGCAGCAGGGACCCGAAGGACACTGAAGCTTTCTTT,few,TRBJ1-1,TRBV7-3,.
CASSPNGFTDTQYF,TGTGCCAGCAGTCCGAACGGGTTCACAGATACGCAGTATTTT,.,TRBJ2-3,TRBV12-3/TRBV12-4,.
CASSGDRGNTEAFF,TGTGCCAGCAGTGGGGACAGGGGAAACACTGAAGCTTTCTTT,many,TRBJ1-1,TRBV28,TRBD1
CASRLQETQYF,TGCGCCAGCAGGTTACAAGAGACCCAGTACTTC,few,TRBJ2-5,TRBV5-1,.
CASSYRGQGAYNEQFF,TGTGCCAGCAGTTACCGAGGGCAGGGAGCTTACAATGAGCAGTTCTTC,few,TRBJ2-1,TRBV6-5,.
CASSQVGTGSSYNEQFF,TGCGCCAGCAGCCAAGTGGGTACGGGGAGCTCCTACAATGAGCAGTTCTTC,many,TRBJ2-1,TRBV4-1,.
CAISKRTGADYGYTF,TGTGCCATCAGTAAGCGGACAGGGGCGGACTATGGCTACACCTTC,few,TRBJ1-2,TRBV10-3,TRBD1
CASSFHGDYGYTF,TGTGCCAGCAGTTTCCACGGTGACTATGGCTACACCTTC,medium-sized,TRBJ1-2,TRBV12-3/TRBV12-4,.
CASSLSRDTHYEQYF,TGTGCCAGCTCACTTTCCCGGGACACGCACTACGAGCAGTACTTC,.,TRBJ2-7,TRBV18,.
CSASGGPPYEQYF,TGCAGTGCTAGCGGGGGTCCTCCCTACGAGCAGTACTTC,many,TRBJ2-7,TRBV20-1,.
CASSHMTSSTDTQYF,TGTGCCAGCAGCCATATGACTAGCAGCACAGATACGCAGTATTTT,medium-sized,TRBJ2-3,TRBV7-6,TRBD2
CASSQDVSGTGVDAFF,TGCGCCAGCAGCCAAGATGTTTCCGGGACAGGGGTGGACGCTTTCTTT,many,TRBJ1-1,TRBV4-1,TRBD1
CASSLAGGSGANVLTF,TGTGCCAGCAGCTTAGCGGGAGGCTCTGGGGCCAACGTCCTGACTTTC,medium-sized,TRBJ2-6,TRBV7-9,.
CSARRGLPLHF,TGCAGTGCTAGGAGAGGGTTACCCCTCCACTTT,.,TRBJ1-6,TRBV20-1,.
CASSSGSSPLHF,TGTGCCAGCAGTTCAGGTTCTTCACCCCTCCACTTT,many,TRBJ1-6,TRBV28,.
CSARDRTSYNEQFF,TGCAGTGCCAGGGACAGGACCTCCTACAATGAGCAGTTCTTC,medium-sized,TRBJ2-1,TRBV20-1,TRBD1
CSSNLGPTEAFF,TGCAGCTCAAATCTGGGTCCCACTGAAGCTTTCTTT,many,TRBJ1-1,TRBV29-1,.
CASSAPGGTDTQYF,TGTGCCAGCAGCGCCCCGGGGGGCACAGATACGCAGTATTTT,many,TRBJ2-3,TRBV9,.
CSAWKGLAGSNEQFF,TGCAGTGCCTGGAAGGGACTAGCGGGGTCCAATGAGCAGTTCTTC,medium-sized,TRBJ2-1,TRBV20-1,TRBD2
CASSFRLAVSTDTQYF,TGTGCCAGCAGCTTCCGGCTAGCGGTTAGCACAGATACGCAGTATTTT,many,TRBJ2-3,TRBV11-2,TRBD2
CALGQGVRNEQFF,TGTGCACTCGGACAGGGCGTTCGAAATGAGCAGTTCTTC,many,TRBJ2-1,TRBV7-2,TRBD1
CASSDPTEASSPLHF,TGTGCCAGCAGTGACCCGACGGAGGCGAGTTCACCCCTCCACTTT,many,TRBJ1-6,TRBV2,.
CSANPRTSGTDTQYF,TGCAGTGCTAACCCAAGGACTAGCGGCACAGATACGCAGTATTTT,medium-sized,TRBJ2-3,TRBV20-1,TRBD2
CASSSRGRGNTIYF,TGTGCCAGCAGTTCAAGGGGAAGAGGAAACACCATATATTTT,many,TRBJ1-3,TRBV6-2/TRBV6-3,.
CASSQDLQRTNYGYTF,TGCGCCAGCAGCCAAGATTTACAGAGAACTAACTATGGCTACACCTTC,medium-sized,TRBJ1-2,TRBV4-3,.
CASSFKNQPQHF,TGTGCCAGCAGTTTCAAGAATCAGCCCCAGCATTTT,many,TRBJ1-5,TRBV6-6,.